This T cell receptor beta chain comes out of a study of T cell repertoires in cytomegalovirus infection. Study information: HLA-B-restricted CMV epitopes that are well studied, plus recently identified HLA-C-restricted ones, were used by the study. In public TCR beta signatures, there were indications of both CMV infection and matching HLA type.

Study observations and caveats: It was HLA-C-restricted CMV-specific TCR beta clonotypes that dominated the response ex vivo. Cumulative public TCR beta family frequency identified carriers of CMV plus the relevant HLA.

CDR1 and CDR2 (germline): MGHRA, YSYEKL. V lost 6 bases, J lost 11 bases, and 9 bases stayed unmatched. CDR3 size: 12 residues. This clonotype has just a few counts. Its antigen is currently unknown. TCRdb itself ran the reads through MiXCR, one entry per CDR3 protein. Of approximately 1,000,000 distinct CDR3 sequences in the sample, roughly a third were seen once. The specimen was cultured CD8+ T cells from PBMCs, collected from culture after CMV antigen stimulation. This sequence originates from a human donor in good health (CMV status not recorded). Some clones in this sample may be carry-over from other donors' samples. The chain has TRBV4-1 and TRBJ1-1; TRBD1 matches 7 bases. The DNA of the CDR3 is TGCGCCAGCAGTCAGACAGGGATCTGGGCTTTCTTT. It encodes CASSQTGIWAFF.